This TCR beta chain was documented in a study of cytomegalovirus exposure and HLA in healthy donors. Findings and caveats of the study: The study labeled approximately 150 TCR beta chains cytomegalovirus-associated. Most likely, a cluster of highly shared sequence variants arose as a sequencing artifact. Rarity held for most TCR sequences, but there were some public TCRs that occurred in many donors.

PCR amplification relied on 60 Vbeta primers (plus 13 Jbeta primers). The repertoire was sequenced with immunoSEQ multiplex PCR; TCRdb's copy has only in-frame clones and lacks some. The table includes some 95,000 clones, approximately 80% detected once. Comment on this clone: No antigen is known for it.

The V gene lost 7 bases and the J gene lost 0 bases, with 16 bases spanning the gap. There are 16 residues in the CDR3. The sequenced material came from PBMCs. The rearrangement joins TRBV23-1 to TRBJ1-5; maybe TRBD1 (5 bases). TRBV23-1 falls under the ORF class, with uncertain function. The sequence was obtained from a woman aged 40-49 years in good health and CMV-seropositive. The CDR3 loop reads CASIAGPGDSNQPQHF. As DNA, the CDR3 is TGCGCCAGCATCGCCGGGCCGGGGGATAGCAATCAGCCCCAGCATTTT.